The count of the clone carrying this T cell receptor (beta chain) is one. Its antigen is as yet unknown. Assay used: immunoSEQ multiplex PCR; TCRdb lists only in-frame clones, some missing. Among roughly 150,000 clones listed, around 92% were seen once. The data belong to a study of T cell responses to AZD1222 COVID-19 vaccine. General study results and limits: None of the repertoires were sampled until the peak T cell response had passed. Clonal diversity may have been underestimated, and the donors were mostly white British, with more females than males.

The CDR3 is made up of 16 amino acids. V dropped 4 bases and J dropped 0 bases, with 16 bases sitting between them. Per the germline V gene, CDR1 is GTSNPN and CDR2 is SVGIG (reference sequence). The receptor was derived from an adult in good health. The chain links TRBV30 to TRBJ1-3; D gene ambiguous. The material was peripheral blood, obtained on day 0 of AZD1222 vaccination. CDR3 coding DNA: TGTGCCTGGACCACGATCCGCGGATACTCTGGAAACACCATATATTTT. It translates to CAWTTIRGYSGNTIYF.